This is a list of T cell receptor beta chains from one sample in a study of CD8+ T cells in alopecia areata. The assay was immunoSEQ multiplex PCR, and TCRdb's table has in-frame clones only and misses some. The sample consists of about 200,000 clones, 60% to 70% of them appearing once. The sample consisted of CD4+ T cells sorted from blood, taken at week 4, from a patient treated with tofacitinib. These receptors all stem from a human donor with alopecia areata. The CDR3 runs from the conserved cysteine through the conserved F or W. The order of the fields is J gene, clone size, V gene, CDR3 length, D gene, CDR3 DNA, CDR3 protein. A D gene is named only where the DNA matches it firmly. Part of the rows lack a size; the others show once, few, many or a class for expanded clones.

j_gene: TRBJ2-5
abundance: NA
v_gene: TRBV7-9
len: 12
d_gene: NA
CDR3nt: TGTGCCAGCAGCCCCGCCGACAAGACCCAGTACTTC
CDR3aa: CASSPADKTQYF

j_gene: TRBJ1-5
abundance: NA
v_gene: TRBV7-8
len: 16
d_gene: NA
CDR3nt: TGTGCCAGCAGCTTAAGCGCAGGGATTAGCAATCAGCCCCAGCATTTT
CDR3aa: CASSLSAGISNQPQHF

j_gene: TRBJ2-3
abundance: few
v_gene: TRBV7-8
len: 16
d_gene: NA
CDR3nt: TGTGCCAGCAGCCCGGCCTGGAGTTCGGGCACAGATACGCAGTATTTT
CDR3aa: CASSPAWSSGTDTQYF

j_gene: TRBJ1-5
abundance: few
v_gene: TRBV11-1
len: 14
d_gene: NA
CDR3nt: TGTGCCAGCAGCCCTCAGGGGCCCAATCAGCCCCAGCATTTT
CDR3aa: CASSPQGPNQPQHF

j_gene: TRBJ2-5
abundance: NA
v_gene: TRBV29-1
len: 14
d_gene: NA
CDR3nt: TGCAGCGTTGACGGGAAAGCACTCAGGGGGACCCAGTACTTC
CDR3aa: CSVDGKALRGTQYF

j_gene: TRBJ2-5
abundance: NA
v_gene: TRBV5-1
len: 13
d_gene: TRBD2
CDR3nt: TGCGCCAGCAGCTCCGGGGGGAGGGAGACCCAGTACTTC
CDR3aa: CASSSGGRETQYF

j_gene: TRBJ2-7
abundance: NA
v_gene: TRBV5-1
len: 15
d_gene: TRBD2
CDR3nt: TGCGCCAGCAGCTTGACGGGGGGGATTCTCTACGAGCAGTACTTC
CDR3aa: CASSLTGGILYEQYF

j_gene: TRBJ1-1
abundance: NA
v_gene: TRBV29-1
len: 11
d_gene: TRBD1
CDR3nt: TGCGGCGTTGACCCAGGGGGCAAAGCTTTCTTT
CDR3aa: CGVDPGGKAFF

j_gene: TRBJ2-7
abundance: NA
v_gene: TRBV20-1
len: 11
d_gene: NA
CDR3nt: TGCAGTTTTAGCAGAAACTACGAGCAGTACTTC
CDR3aa: CSFSRNYEQYF

j_gene: TRBJ2-5
abundance: NA
v_gene: TRBV5-6
len: 14
d_gene: NA
CDR3nt: TGTGCCAGCAGCTTGGGGGGACTCCAAGAGACCCAGTACTTC
CDR3aa: CASSLGGLQETQYF

j_gene: TRBJ1-4
abundance: few
v_gene: TRBV18
len: 17
d_gene: TRBD1
CDR3nt: TGTGCCAGCTCACCCGCCATCAGGGACAGCTGGGGCGAAAAACTGTTTTTT
CDR3aa: CASSPAIRDSWGEKLFF

j_gene: TRBJ2-2
abundance: NA
v_gene: TRBV6-5
len: 16
d_gene: NA
CDR3nt: TGTGCCAGCAGTTATTTCCGTGGGGCGAACACCGGGGAGCTGTTTTTT
CDR3aa: CASSYFRGANTGELFF

j_gene: TRBJ1-2
abundance: NA
v_gene: TRBV7-2
len: 13
d_gene: NA
CDR3nt: TGTGCCAGCAGCCCGGAACGGAACTATGGCTACACCTTC
CDR3aa: CASSPERNYGYTF

j_gene: TRBJ2-3
abundance: few
v_gene: TRBV13
len: 17
d_gene: TRBD2
CDR3nt: TGTGCCAGCAGCTTAGGCGGATTCCGGGAGGCAGGAGATACGCAGTATTTT
CDR3aa: CASSLGGFREAGDTQYF

j_gene: TRBJ2-5
abundance: NA
v_gene: TRBV28
len: 14
d_gene: NA
CDR3nt: TGTGCCAGCAGTTTGGGGCGACGGGGAGAGACCCAGTACTTC
CDR3aa: CASSLGRRGETQYF

j_gene: TRBJ1-4
abundance: few
v_gene: TRBV28
len: 13
d_gene: NA
CDR3nt: TGTGCCAGCCGTCGGGGGCCGGCTGAAAAACTGTTTTTT
CDR3aa: CASRRGPAEKLFF

j_gene: TRBJ1-2
abundance: few
v_gene: TRBV7-9
len: 16
d_gene: TRBD1
CDR3nt: TGTGCCAGCAGCGATGGCGGTAGGGGACAGGGGAATGGCTACACCTTC
CDR3aa: CASSDGGRGQGNGYTF

j_gene: TRBJ1-2
abundance: NA
v_gene: TRBV28
len: 10
d_gene: NA
CDR3nt: TGTGCCAGCCACCGTGTGGGCTACACCTTC
CDR3aa: CASHRVGYTF

j_gene: TRBJ2-1
abundance: few
v_gene: TRBV30
len: 11
d_gene: NA
CDR3nt: TGTGCCTGGAGTGTACGCAGTGAGCAGTTCTTC
CDR3aa: CAWSVRSEQFF

j_gene: TRBJ1-1
abundance: NA
v_gene: TRBV2
len: 14
d_gene: NA
CDR3nt: TGTGCCAGCAGTTATATCTCGGAGGGGACTGAAGCTTTCTTT
CDR3aa: CASSYISEGTEAFF

j_gene: TRBJ2-7
abundance: NA
v_gene: TRBV30
len: 14
d_gene: NA
CDR3nt: TGTGCCTGGAGTGAGGGCTTCGGAGAATACGAGCAGTACTTC
CDR3aa: CAWSEGFGEYEQYF

j_gene: TRBJ2-3
abundance: NA
v_gene: TRBV11-2
len: 16
d_gene: NA
CDR3nt: TGTGCCAGCAGCCCCGCCGTGGCGGTACTCACAGATACGCAGTATTTT
CDR3aa: CASSPAVAVLTDTQYF

j_gene: TRBJ1-2
abundance: NA
v_gene: TRBV30
len: 14
d_gene: TRBD1
CDR3nt: TGTGCCTGGAGTGGCACCCTACAGGGGGTAGGCTACACCTTC
CDR3aa: CAWSGTLQGVGYTF

j_gene: TRBJ2-3
abundance: few
v_gene: TRBV10-3
len: 14
d_gene: TRBD2
CDR3nt: TGTGCCATCAGTGAGGGCGGGGGGCCTCCTACGCAGTATTTT
CDR3aa: CAISEGGGPPTQYF

j_gene: TRBJ2-7
abundance: NA
v_gene: TRBV2
len: 14
d_gene: NA
CDR3nt: TGTGCCAGCAAGGTGGGACTGCTAAGTGACGAGCAGTACTTC
CDR3aa: CASKVGLLSDEQYF

j_gene: TRBJ1-3
abundance: few
v_gene: TRBV29-1
len: 12
d_gene: NA
CDR3nt: TGCAGCGTTGAAAGAGCCGGAGACACCATATATTTT
CDR3aa: CSVERAGDTIYF

j_gene: TRBJ2-7
abundance: NA
v_gene: TRBV11-2
len: 16
d_gene: NA
CDR3nt: TGTGCCAGCAGTCCAACCGGGGCCTGGGACTCCTACGAGCAGTACTTC
CDR3aa: CASSPTGAWDSYEQYF

j_gene: TRBJ1-5
abundance: few
v_gene: TRBV30
len: 13
d_gene: NA
CDR3nt: TGTGCCTGGTCCGGGGCTAAGAATCAGCCCCAGCATTTT
CDR3aa: CAWSGAKNQPQHF

j_gene: TRBJ1-1
abundance: NA
v_gene: TRBV9
len: 13
d_gene: TRBD1
CDR3nt: TGTGCCAGCAGCGCCGACAGGGACACTGAAGCTTTCTTT
CDR3aa: CASSADRDTEAFF

j_gene: TRBJ2-7
abundance: NA
v_gene: TRBV28
len: 12
d_gene: TRBD1
CDR3nt: TGTGCCAGCAGTGACAGGGAGTACGAGCAGTACTTC
CDR3aa: CASSDREYEQYF

j_gene: TRBJ2-2
abundance: few
v_gene: TRBV5-1
len: 17
d_gene: NA
CDR3nt: TGCGCCAGCAGCCGTGCGGTCGGCACCTCGAACACCGGGGAGCTGTTTTTT
CDR3aa: CASSRAVGTSNTGELFF

j_gene: TRBJ2-5
abundance: NA
v_gene: TRBV23-1
len: 13
d_gene: NA
CDR3nt: TGCGCCAGCACCCAACAGGGACGTGAGACCCAGTACTTC
CDR3aa: CASTQQGRETQYF

j_gene: TRBJ2-5
abundance: NA
v_gene: TRBV11-1
len: 16
d_gene: TRBD2
CDR3nt: TGTGCCAGCAGCTTAGCGAGACTAGCCTTTCTGGAGACCCAGTACTTC
CDR3aa: CASSLARLAFLETQYF

j_gene: TRBJ1-2
abundance: NA
v_gene: TRBV30
len: 14
d_gene: NA
CDR3nt: TGTGCCTGGAAGGGGCTCAGGAAGGGCTATGGCTACACCTTC
CDR3aa: CAWKGLRKGYGYTF

j_gene: TRBJ1-4
abundance: NA
v_gene: TRBV4-3
len: 14
d_gene: NA
CDR3nt: TGCGCCAGCAGCCCCGGGGAGGGGAATGAAAAACTGTTTTTT
CDR3aa: CASSPGEGNEKLFF

j_gene: TRBJ2-5
abundance: NA
v_gene: TRBV29-1
len: 14
d_gene: NA
CDR3nt: TGCAGCGTCCGCCGTCCCCCCTTACAAGAGACCCAGTACTTC
CDR3aa: CSVRRPPLQETQYF

j_gene: TRBJ2-6
abundance: few
v_gene: TRBV13
len: 18
d_gene: TRBD1
CDR3nt: TGTGCCAGCAGCTTAAAGGGACAGGGAGAAACTGGGGCCAACGTCCTGACTTTC
CDR3aa: CASSLKGQGETGANVLTF

j_gene: TRBJ2-1
abundance: few
v_gene: TRBV29-1
len: 15
d_gene: TRBD2
CDR3nt: TGCAGCGTTGGCGCTAGCGGGGTGTCCTACAATGAGCAGTTCTTC
CDR3aa: CSVGASGVSYNEQFF

j_gene: TRBJ1-2
abundance: NA
v_gene: TRBV4-2
len: 16
d_gene: TRBD1
CDR3nt: TGTGCCAGCAGCCAAGATCGCCGGGGGGCAGGGGGTGGCTACACCTTC
CDR3aa: CASSQDRRGAGGGYTF

j_gene: TRBJ1-2
abundance: NA
v_gene: TRBV7-9
len: 13
d_gene: NA
CDR3nt: TGTGCCAGCAGCCTCAGGGTCCTGGATGGCTACACCTTC
CDR3aa: CASSLRVLDGYTF

j_gene: TRBJ1-4
abundance: few
v_gene: TRBV4-1
len: 15
d_gene: TRBD1
CDR3nt: TGCGCCAGCAGCCAATCCGGGACAGGGAATGAAAAACTGTTTTTT
CDR3aa: CASSQSGTGNEKLFF

j_gene: TRBJ1-4
abundance: few
v_gene: TRBV7-9
len: 13
d_gene: NA
CDR3nt: TGTGCCAGCAGCACGTCAACTAATGAAAAACTGTTTTTT
CDR3aa: CASSTSTNEKLFF

j_gene: TRBJ2-2
abundance: few
v_gene: TRBV29-1
len: 13
d_gene: NA
CDR3nt: TGCAGCGTTGGATGGAAAAACACCGGGGAGCTGTTTTTT
CDR3aa: CSVGWKNTGELFF

j_gene: TRBJ2-3
abundance: NA
v_gene: TRBV5-1
len: 16
d_gene: NA
CDR3nt: TGCGCCAGCAGCCTAGGGGGGCGACTCCCCCCAGATACGCAGTATTTT
CDR3aa: CASSLGGRLPPDTQYF

j_gene: TRBJ1-2
abundance: NA
v_gene: TRBV30
len: 13
d_gene: NA
CDR3nt: TGTGCCTGGAAATTCGAAGGGGCGTCTGGCTACACCTTC
CDR3aa: CAWKFEGASGYTF

j_gene: TRBJ1-5
abundance: once
v_gene: TRBV5-1
len: 15
d_gene: NA
CDR3nt: TGCGCCAGCAGCCCCGCAGGGGTTGAAGGGCAGCCCCAGCATTTT
CDR3aa: CASSPAGVEGQPQHF

j_gene: TRBJ1-5
abundance: NA
v_gene: TRBV30
len: 14
d_gene: TRBD1
CDR3nt: TGTGCCTGGAGACGAGGGACAGACAATCAGCCCCAGCATTTT
CDR3aa: CAWRRGTDNQPQHF

j_gene: TRBJ1-1
abundance: NA
v_gene: TRBV11-2
len: 13
d_gene: NA
CDR3nt: TGTGCCAGCAGCACGCCCCGGAGCACTGAAGCTTTCTTT
CDR3aa: CASSTPRSTEAFF

j_gene: TRBJ1-6
abundance: NA
v_gene: TRBV14
len: 15
d_gene: NA
CDR3nt: TGTGCCAGCAGCCAAGGGGCAGGGAGTAATTCACCCCTCCACTTT
CDR3aa: CASSQGAGSNSPLHF